This T cell receptor (beta chain) was found in a study of T cell responses to AZD1222 COVID-19 vaccine. CDR3 size: 12 residues. Trimming took 0 bases from V and 9 from J, leaving 6 bases between them. Here immunoSEQ multiplex PCR was the method, and the copy in TCRdb shows in-frame clones only, minus some. This table has 70,000 to 90,000 clones, roughly 90% appearing once. About this clone itself: The target antigen is unknown.

Study-level results: The span of vaccine-associated CD4 TCRs extended across spike, with dominance at 160-218 and 743-854. Two AZD1222 doses significantly raised spike-specific TCR breadth and depth over controls.

The clonotype was recovered from an adult in good health. The chain is built from TRBV12-3 or TRBV12-4 and TRBJ2-1; D is unresolved. The sequences come from peripheral blood, collected on day 0 of AZD1222 vaccination. Written as DNA, the CDR3 is TGTGCCAGCAGTTTAGCGGGTGGTGAGCAGTTCTTC. The encoded protein is CASSLAGGEQFF.